The next 2 T cell receptor beta chains were all read from a single sample in a study of vaccination and CD4 T cells after COVID-19. Antigen specificity for these receptors is unknown. The Oncomine TCR Beta short-read assay sequenced DNA from cultured CD4+ T cells. TCRdb recomputed calls from the PCR reads with MiXCR, one row per CDR3 protein. Of about 14,000 distinct CDR3 sequences in the sample, 29% were seen once. This sample's treatment: 10-day PBMC culture with coronavirus spike peptide pools or control peptides (ViraFEST assay). Sample: CD4+ T cells from blood, cultured in vitro, taken before SARS-CoV-2 vaccination. Every receptor here comes from a human donor who received a COVID-19 vaccine.

In this sample, this clonotype turned up a few times. The chain couples TRBV25-1 to TRBJ1-6; 7 nucleotides line up with TRBD1. V lost 5 bases, J lost 8 bases, and 9 bases stayed unmatched. The CDR3 consists of 15 residues. Looked up from germline, CDR1 is MGHDK and CDR2 is SYGVNS. In DNA form, the CDR3 reads TGTGCCAGCAGTCCTTTAACAGGGGTCGATTCACCCCTCCACTTT. Protein: CASSPLTGVDSPLHF.

This clonotype was observed a handful of times. The rearrangement uses TRBV20-1 and TRBJ2-3, with D uncertain. CDR1 and CDR2 (germline): DFQATT, SNEGSKA (reference sequence). V was clipped by 5 bases and J by 2 bases, with 8 bases between them. The CDR3 is 12 residues long. The CDR3 nucleotides are TGCAGTGCTGCCGGGTCCACAGATACGCAGTATTTT. This codes for CSAAGSTDTQYF.